The 14 T cell receptor beta chains below come from one sample, sequenced in a study of blood T cells in healthy people across ages. For the second PCR, which ran for roughly 7 to 11 cycles, a sample-barcoded 5' primer and a J-beta primer mix were used. From the 5' RACE reads, TCRdb called clonotypes with MiXCR, one entry per CDR3 protein. Among hundreds of thousands of distinct CDR3 sequences, around 48% were seen once, and the ten largest hold under 35%. The sequencing sample was made of blood. The receptors were sampled from a woman in her sixties or seventies in good health.

The chain combines TRBV7-2 with TRBJ1-5; the D gene is possibly TRBD1 (6 bases). V lost 1 base and J lost 6, with 10 bases in between. CDR1 and CDR2 from the germline V gene are SGHTA and FQGNSA. The length of the CDR3 is 14 residues. The CDR3 spells CASSLVGAGQPQHF. CDR3 bases: TGTGCCAGCAGCTTAGTGGGGGCAGGTCAGCCCCAGCATTTT.

As for this clonotype: A much larger clone lies a single base off, so this may be a read error. The J gene is TRBJ2-6, the V gene TRBV6-6, with a weak D call TRBD1 (5 bases). From germline, CDR1 is MNHNY and CDR2 SVGAGI (reference sequence). V lost 6 bases, J lost 2 bases, and 8 bases lay in between. The CDR3 has 14 amino acids. CDR3 amino acids: CASRSGTGANVLTF. The DNA of the CDR3 is TGTGCCAGCAGATCAGGGACTGGGGCCAACGTCCTGACTTTC.

This clonotype was observed a handful of times. The chain couples TRBV10-3 to TRBJ2-1; D gene uncertain. The germline CDR1 and CDR2 sequences are ENHRY and SYGVKD. Deletions cut 6 bases from V and 8 bases from J, with 11 bases between. This CDR3 is built from 12 residues. The CDR3 nucleotides read TGTGCCATCAGCGCGCGAAGTGATGAGCAGTTCTTC. This sequence encodes CAISARSDEQFF.

This sequence joins TRBV5-6 and TRBJ2-7; D is possibly TRBD2 (5 bases). Trimming removed 4 bases at V and 6 bases at J, with 14 bases between. CDR1 and CDR2 from the germline V gene are SGHDT and YYEEEE. The CDR3 loop spans 13 amino acids. Written as DNA, the CDR3 is TGTGCCAGCAGCCCCAGCGGTCTGGGCGAGCAGTACTTC. Translated: CASSPSGLGEQYF.

This clonotype has a single count. An end of the junction differs from the germline gene, which may be a read error. V is TRBV15 and J is TRBJ2-7; D might be TRBD1 (5 bases). The germline gives CDR1 LNHNV, CDR2 YYDKDF (reference sequence). The CDR3 covers 14 residues. CDR3 coding DNA: TGTGCCACCGGCAGAGATCAGGGTACTTCAACCCAGTACTTC. It specifies CATGRDQGTSTQYF.

This rearrangement joins TRBV6-5 to TRBJ2-7; 8 positions match TRBD2. Germline CDR1 MNHEY, CDR2 SVGAGI. Trimming at V came to 6 bases and at J to 3 bases, leaving 13 bases not matched to a gene. The CDR3 is made up of 16 amino acids. The CDR3 here is CASSPPPAGAYYEQYF. The CDR3 nucleotides are TGTGCCAGCAGCCCTCCTCCAGCGGGAGCTTACTACGAGCAGTACTTC.

The chain is built from TRBV7-2 and TRBJ2-7, with 11 positions matching TRBD2. Trimming took 4 bases from V and 1 from J; bases not matched to a gene: 6. The CDR3 spans 16 residues. Looked up from germline, CDR1 is SGHTA and CDR2 is FQGNSA. The DNA of the CDR3 is TGTGCCAGCAGCTACGCCGGGACTAGCGGTTCCTACGAGCAGTACTTC. This codes for CASSYAGTSGSYEQYF.

This clonotype was seen more than once but under ten times. The genes are TRBV18 and TRBJ2-5; D may be TRBD1 (5 bases). Germline values: CDR1 KGHSH, CDR2 LQKENI. The CDR3 runs to 14 residues. V lost 3 bases to trimming and J lost 1 base, with 9 bases between them. The CDR3 coding sequence is TGTGCCAGCTCACCGAGACAGAGCCAAGAGACCCAGTACTTC. Protein: CASSPRQSQETQYF.

The CDR3 bases are TGCAGTGCTGGGGGACTAGCGGGAAAGTATGAGCAGTTCTTC. Translation: CSAGGLAGKYEQFF. The gene calls are TRBV20-1 and TRBJ2-1; 13 bases line up with TRBD2. Germline values: CDR1 DFQATT, CDR2 SNEGSKA (reference sequence). Germline trimming cut 5 bases from V and 8 bases from J; bases unmatched to any gene: 6. The CDR3 loop spans 14 amino acids.

Comment on this clonotype: A read error may explain this, as a much larger clone is one base away. The V gene is TRBV3-1, the J gene TRBJ2-7, with TRBD2 identical over 7 bases. This CDR3 contains 19 residues. Germline V lookup: CDR1 LGHDT, CDR2 YNNKEL (reference sequence). For the CDR3, the DNA is TGTGTCAGCATCCATGCGCACACCTCGGTTAGGACTAGTGCCTACGAGCAGTACTTC. This encodes CVSIHAHTSVRTSAYEQYF.

About this clonotype: One base away lies a much larger clone, so this may be a sequencing read error. CDR3 region: CSARAANSPLHF. The CDR3 nucleotides are TGCAGTGCTAGAGCGGCGAATTCACCCCTCCACTTT. The rearrangement joins TRBV20-1 to TRBJ1-6, with D hard to call. Germline values: CDR1 DFQATT, CDR2 SNEGSKA (reference sequence). V lost 1 base, J lost 7 bases, and 5 bases lay in between. This CDR3 has 12 residues.

J is TRBJ2-1 and V is TRBV10-3; either TRBD1 or TRBD2 may supply D (6 bases each). V shed 8 bases and J shed 1 base, with 15 bases lying between them. This CDR3 comprises 15 residues. The germline V gene has CDR1 ENHRY and CDR2 SYGVKD. The CDR3 coding sequence is TGTGCCATCGGAGGGGCAGGGGCTTCCTACAATGAGCAGTTCTTC. The encoded protein is CAIGGAGASYNEQFF.

The chain has TRBV18 and TRBJ2-1; the D call may be TRBD1 or TRBD2 (5 bases each). The V gene lost 2 bases and the J gene lost 13 bases, with 18 bases spanning the gap. CDR1 is KGHSH, CDR2 LQKENI, per germline. The CDR3 runs 14 residues. The CDR3 is CASSPGTPRETQFF. DNA of the CDR3: TGTGCCAGCTCACCAGGGACCCCAAGAGAGACCCAGTTCTTC.

This clonotype was picked up one time. The junction departs from the called germline gene at one end, perhaps through a read error. V and J are TRBV12-3 or TRBV12-4 and TRBJ1-2; D remains unclear. The CDR3 length is 11 residues. DNA for the CDR3: TGTGCCAGCAGTTTAAACTATGGCTGCACCTTC. Amino acid sequence: CASSLNYGCTF.